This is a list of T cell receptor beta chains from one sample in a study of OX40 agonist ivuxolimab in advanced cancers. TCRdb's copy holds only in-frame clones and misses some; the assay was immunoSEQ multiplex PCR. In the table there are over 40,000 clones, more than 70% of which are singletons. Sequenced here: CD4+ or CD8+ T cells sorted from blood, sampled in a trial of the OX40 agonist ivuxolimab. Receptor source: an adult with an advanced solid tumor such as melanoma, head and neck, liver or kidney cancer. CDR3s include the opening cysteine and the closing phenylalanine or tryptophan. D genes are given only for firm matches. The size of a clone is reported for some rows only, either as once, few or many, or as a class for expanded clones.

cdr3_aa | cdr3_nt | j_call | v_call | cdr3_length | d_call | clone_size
CASRSGTSGTDTQYF | TGTGCCAGCAGATCCGGGACTAGCGGAACAGATACGCAGTATTTT | TRBJ2-3 | TRBV5-4 | 15 | TRBD2 | few
CAGHRGMNTEAFF | TGTGCCGGACACAGGGGAATGAACACTGAAGCTTTCTTT | TRBJ1-1 | TRBV5-4 | 13 | TRBD1 | once
CASSLKPPRDRRVNSNQPQHF | TGCGCCAGCAGCCTCAAGCCGCCCAGGGACAGGCGGGTGAATAGCAATCAGCCCCAGCATTTT | TRBJ1-5 | TRBV4-1 | 21 | TRBD1 | -
CASSLGTGVNYGYTF | TGTGCCAGCAGCTTGGGGACAGGGGTTAACTATGGCTACACCTTC | TRBJ1-2 | TRBV7-2 | 15 | TRBD1 | -
CTSSRVQRGYFRETQYF | TGCACCAGCAGTCGGGTCCAGCGGGGGTACTTTCGGGAGACCCAGTACTTC | TRBJ2-5 | TRBV1 | 17 | - | -
CASSLGPLGANVLTF | TGTGCCAGCAGCTTGGGGCCTCTTGGGGCCAACGTCCTGACTTTC | TRBJ2-6 | TRBV5-5 | 15 | - | -
CASSPRGRGNEQFF | TGTGCCAGCAGCCCCCGGGGGCGGGGGAATGAGCAGTTCTTC | TRBJ2-1 | TRBV7-3 | 14 | - | -
CASSLRQYTDTQYF | TGTGCCAGCAGCTTACGACAGTACACAGATACGCAGTATTTT | TRBJ2-3 | TRBV7-8 | 14 | - | -
CASSLQQTYEQYF | TGTGCCAGCAGCTTACAACAGACCTACGAGCAGTACTTC | TRBJ2-7 | TRBV7-2 | 13 | - | -
CASSSPGTSGNEQFF | TGTGCCAGCAGCTCCCCCGGGACTAGCGGGAATGAGCAGTTCTTC | TRBJ2-1 | TRBV9 | 15 | TRBD2 | -
CACGKSGNTIYF | TGTGCCTGTGGTAAATCTGGAAACACCATATATTTT | TRBJ1-3 | TRBV30 | 12 | - | -
CASSKGTGGRSDYGYTF | TGTGCCAGCAGTAAAGGGACAGGGGGGAGGTCGGACTATGGCTACACCTTC | TRBJ1-2 | TRBV2 | 17 | TRBD1 | -
CASSPGAGGAEAFF | TGTGCCAGCAGCCCGGGGGCAGGGGGCGCTGAAGCTTTCTTT | TRBJ1-1 | TRBV7-3 | 14 | TRBD1 | -
CASSTGGFRGYTF | TGTGCCAGCAGTACAGGGGGATTCAGGGGCTACACCTTC | TRBJ1-2 | TRBV6-1 | 13 | TRBD1 | -
CASSSTSGTTQETQYF | TGTGCCAGCAGCTCCACCTCCGGGACTACCCAAGAGACCCAGTACTTC | TRBJ2-5 | TRBV9 | 16 | TRBD2 | once
CASSPGRRLGAFF | TGTGCCAGCAGCCCCGGAAGGAGACTGGGAGCTTTCTTT | TRBJ1-1 | TRBV7-9 | 13 | - | -
CASSELRGLDSPLHF | TGTGCCAGCAGTGAATTACGCGGGCTGGATTCACCCCTCCACTTT | TRBJ1-6 | TRBV6-1 | 15 | - | -
CASSALPGYTF | TGTGCCAGCAGTGCCCTCCCTGGCTACACCTTC | TRBJ1-2 | TRBV28 | 11 | - | -
CAISRERDQETQYF | TGTGCCATCAGCCGAGAGCGGGACCAAGAGACCCAGTACTTC | TRBJ2-5 | TRBV10-3 | 14 | - | -
CASSLESGARVTQYF | TGTGCCAGCAGCTTAGAGTCGGGGGCACGTGTAACCCAGTACTTC | TRBJ2-5 | TRBV7-6 | 15 | - | -
CASSLRGQWGSWDGYTF | TGTGCCAGCAGCCTGCGGGGGCAATGGGGGTCGTGGGATGGCTACACCTTC | TRBJ1-2 | TRBV5-6 | 17 | - | few
CASNLQGANYGYTF | TGTGCCAGCAATCTACAGGGGGCTAACTATGGCTACACCTTC | TRBJ1-2 | TRBV28 | 14 | TRBD1 | -
CASSFWNVGYTF | TGTGCCAGCAGCTTCTGGAACGTCGGCTACACCTTC | TRBJ1-2 | TRBV5-6 | 12 | - | -
CASSRSGQFEEAFF | TGTGCCAGCAGCAGAAGCGGACAGTTCGAAGAAGCTTTCTTT | TRBJ1-1 | TRBV7-9 | 14 | - | -
CASSPLGGLAEAFF | TGTGCCAGCTCACCATTGGGGGGGCTGGCGGAAGCTTTCTTT | TRBJ1-1 | TRBV18 | 14 | - | -
CASSYGGRPEAFF | TGTGCCAGCAGTTACGGGGGGAGACCTGAAGCTTTCTTT | TRBJ1-1 | TRBV6-6 | 13 | - | few
CASSEQAWHEQFF | TGTGCCAGCAGCGAGCAGGCGTGGCATGAGCAGTTCTTC | TRBJ2-1 | TRBV11-3 | 13 | - | once
CASSFSNTGELFF | TGTGCCAGCAGCTTCTCGAACACCGGGGAGCTGTTTTTT | TRBJ2-2 | TRBV11-1 | 13 | - | -
CASSPDTGSYEQYF | TGCGCCAGCAGCCCCGACACTGGGTCCTACGAGCAGTACTTC | TRBJ2-7 | TRBV5-1 | 14 | - | -
CASSYRQGYEQYF | TGTGCCAGCAGTTATCGGCAGGGCTACGAGCAGTACTTC | TRBJ2-7 | TRBV6-5 | 13 | - | -
CASSSRTVSYEQYF | TGTGCCAGTAGTTCGCGGACAGTATCCTACGAGCAGTACTTC | TRBJ2-7 | TRBV19 | 14 | - | -
CASSPGTGAETQYF | TGTGCTAGCAGCCCTGGGACAGGGGCGGAGACCCAGTACTTC | TRBJ2-5 | TRBV7-7 | 14 | TRBD1 | -
CASSPKEGAKKDTEAFF | TGTGCCAGCTCACCCAAGGAAGGGGCCAAGAAGGACACTGAAGCTTTCTTT | TRBJ1-1 | TRBV18 | 17 | - | -
CASSPALNEKLFF | TGTGCCAGCAGCCCAGCACTTAATGAAAAACTGTTTTTT | TRBJ1-4 | TRBV5-4 | 13 | - | -
CASSLAEVTANEQFF | TGCGCCAGCAGCTTGGCCGAGGTAACGGCAAATGAGCAGTTCTTC | TRBJ2-1 | TRBV5-1 | 15 | - | -
CASSLDHTEAFF | TGTGCCAGCAGCTTGGACCACACTGAAGCTTTCTTT | TRBJ1-1 | TRBV5-4 | 12 | - | few
CASSETGVHEQYF | TGTGCCAGCAGTGAGACAGGGGTCCACGAGCAGTACTTC | TRBJ2-7 | TRBV6-6 | 13 | TRBD1 | -
CAWSAGTSGSQTQYF | TGTGCCTGGAGTGCCGGGACTAGCGGGAGTCAGACCCAGTACTTC | TRBJ2-5 | TRBV30 | 15 | TRBD2 | -
CASSPAVGRPLHF | TGTGCCAGCTCGCCCGCTGTAGGGCGGCCCCTCCACTTT | TRBJ1-6 | TRBV18 | 13 | - | -
CASSVAGRTPTGELFF | TGTGCCAGCAGCGTAGCCGGGAGAACACCCACCGGGGAGCTGTTTTTT | TRBJ2-2 | TRBV9 | 16 | - | -
CASSYRQIAEQFF | TGTGCCAGCAGCTATCGACAGATCGCTGAGCAGTTCTTC | TRBJ2-1 | TRBV7-2 | 13 | - | -
CASSLQAGTNYGYTF | TGCGCCAGCAGCTTACAGGCCGGCACTAACTATGGCTACACCTTC | TRBJ1-2 | TRBV5-1 | 15 | - | -
CASSFSTGRYEKLFF | TGTGCCAGCAGCTTCTCGACAGGGCGTTATGAAAAACTGTTTTTT | TRBJ1-4 | TRBV9 | 15 | TRBD1 | -
CASSLVESSYNEQFF | TGCGCCAGCAGCTTGGTTGAAAGCTCCTACAATGAGCAGTTCTTC | TRBJ2-1 | TRBV5-1 | 15 | - | -
CASSKTRAGQPQHF | TGTGCCAGCAGCAAAACGAGGGCCGGCCAGCCCCAGCATTTT | TRBJ1-5 | TRBV21-1 | 14 | - | -
CASSFLGQGHGYTF | TGTGCCAGCAGCTTCCTAGGACAGGGCCATGGCTACACCTTC | TRBJ1-2 | TRBV7-9 | 14 | TRBD1 | few
CASRQGSGELFF | TGTGCCAGTAGACAGGGGTCCGGGGAGCTGTTTTTT | TRBJ2-2 | TRBV19 | 12 | TRBD1 | -
CASSVNTEAFF | TGTGCCAGCAGTGTGAACACTGAAGCTTTCTTT | TRBJ1-1 | TRBV2 | 11 | - | -